Below, one T cell receptor (beta chain) is given with its context. Its antigen is still unknown. This entry comes from a study of cytomegalovirus exposure and HLA in healthy donors. Primers: 60 Vbeta forward and 13 Jbeta reverse. Only in-frame clones appear in the TCRdb table, and some are missing; sequencing was by immunoSEQ multiplex PCR. Of around 210,000 clones listed, approximately 85% are singletons. Study-wide results and limits: Productive status was seen about 90% or about 30% of the time for most TCR beta V segments in an earlier analysis.

The source of this sequence is a middle-aged woman in good health and CMV-seronegative. Sequenced sample: PBMCs.

CDR3 sequence: CAISETAGNTIYF. The CDR3 DNA reads TGTGCCATCAGTGAAACAGCCGGAAACACCATATATTTT. This rearrangement joins TRBV10-3 to TRBJ1-3; D is uncertain. The germline V gene encodes CDR1 ENHRY and CDR2 SYGVKD. The germline V and J ends were trimmed by 3 bases and 4 bases, with 7 bases remaining between them. The CDR3 totals 13 residues.